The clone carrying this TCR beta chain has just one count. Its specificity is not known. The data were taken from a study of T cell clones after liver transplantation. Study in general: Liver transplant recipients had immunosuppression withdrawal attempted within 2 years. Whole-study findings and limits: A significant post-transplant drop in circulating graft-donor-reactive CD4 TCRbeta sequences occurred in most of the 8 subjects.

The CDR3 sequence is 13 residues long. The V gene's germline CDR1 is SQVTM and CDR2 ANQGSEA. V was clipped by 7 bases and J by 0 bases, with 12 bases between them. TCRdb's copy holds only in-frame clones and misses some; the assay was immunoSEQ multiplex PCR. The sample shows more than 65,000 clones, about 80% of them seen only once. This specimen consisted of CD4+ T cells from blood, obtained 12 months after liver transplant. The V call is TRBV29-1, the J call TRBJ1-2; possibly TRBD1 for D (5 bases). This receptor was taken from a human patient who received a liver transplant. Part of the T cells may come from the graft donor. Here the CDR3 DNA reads TGCAGCGGCCAGGGTGGGGCTAACTATGGCTACACCTTC. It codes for CSGQGGANYGYTF.